The 27 T cell receptor beta chains below come from one sample, sequenced in a study of control samples from healthy donors and cancer patients. Method: immunoSEQ multiplex PCR; TCRdb's copy keeps in-frame clones and lacks some. The repertoire holds over 150,000 clones, with about 94% as singletons. The specimen sequenced was PBMCs. Receptors originate from a man between 60 and 75 years old with colorectal cancer.

This chain links TRBV3-1 (or the pseudogene TRBV3-2) with TRBJ1-2; possible D gene TRBD1, 5 bases. The germline V and J ends were trimmed by 2 bases and 6 bases, with 10 bases remaining between them. The germline V gene has CDR1 LGHDT and CDR2 YNNKEL (reference sequence). CDR3 length: 13 residues. CDR3 DNA: TGTGCCAGCAGCCAAACGGGGGTACATGGCTACACCTTC. This encodes CASSQTGVHGYTF.

The chain joins TRBV7-9 to TRBJ2-7; D is unclear. The V and J ends lost 5 bases and 0 bases respectively, with 8 bases between them. The CDR3 totals 13 residues. Germline CDR1 reads SEHNR; CDR2 reads FQNEAQ (reference sequence). The CDR3 nucleotides are TGTGCCAGCAGCCCCGTCCCCTCCTACGAGCAGTACTTC. It codes for CASSPVPSYEQYF.

The chain is built from TRBV11-1 and TRBJ2-3; D remains unclear. The CDR3 consists of 13 residues. Trimming removed 6 bases from V and 2 bases from J, with 9 bases in between. The germline V gene has CDR1 SGHAT and CDR2 FQDESV (reference sequence). The CDR3: CASRDPITDTQYF. As DNA, the CDR3 is TGTGCCAGCAGGGACCCGATCACAGATACGCAGTATTTT.

This clone was observed once. The chain couples TRBV7-2 to TRBJ1-1, with D unresolved. Trimming left V 2 bases short and J 0 bases short, with 10 bases between. This CDR3 region has 15 residues. The germline CDR1 and CDR2 sequences are SGHTA and FQGNSA. The CDR3 reads CASSLSPAMNTEAFF. DNA of the CDR3: TGTGCCAGCAGCTTATCCCCAGCCATGAACACTGAAGCTTTCTTT.

The chain has TRBV2 and TRBJ1-6; 7 bases align to TRBD1. The CDR3 has 14 residues. The germline gives CDR1 SNHLY, CDR2 FYNNEI. The trim removed 6 bases at V and 7 bases at J, leaving 6 bases unmatched. The CDR3 loop is CASREGAWNSPLHF. In DNA form, the CDR3 reads TGTGCCAGCAGGGAGGGGGCCTGGAATTCACCCCTCCACTTT.

The chain is built from TRBV7-6 and TRBJ2-5; D assignment may be TRBD1 or TRBD2 (5 bases each). Germline V gene sequence: CDR1 SGHVS, CDR2 FNYEAQ. CDR3 length: 13 amino acids. V gave up 5 bases and J gave up 1 base, with 8 bases separating them. In DNA form, the CDR3 reads TGTGCCAGCAGCCTAGGGACCCAAGAGACCCAGTACTTC. This translates into CASSLGTQETQYF.

V gene TRBV18 combines with J gene TRBJ2-5; 7 nucleotides align to TRBD2. The V gene end was trimmed by 0 bases and the J gene end by 5 bases; junction bases not matched to a gene: 3. The CDR3 consists of 14 residues. CDR1 KGHSH and CDR2 LQKENI come from the germline V gene. The CDR3 coding sequence is TGTGCCAGCTCACCACCGGGGGGGATTGAGACCCAGTACTTC. It is translated as CASSPPGGIETQYF. Drawing the rest from reference TRBV18 and TRBJ2-5, the complete variable domain is NAGVMQNPRHLVRRRGQEARLRCSPMKGHSHVYWYRQLPEEGLKFMVYLQKENIIDESGMPKERFSAEFPKEGPSILRIQQVVRGDSAAYFCASSPPGGIETQYFGPGTRLLVL.

This clone came up a few times. The V and J genes are TRBV4-3 and TRBJ1-4; D not resolved. The CDR3 spans 15 residues. V shed 0 bases and J shed 6 bases, with 11 bases lying between them. CDR1 LGHNA and CDR2 YSLEER come from the germline V gene. The CDR3 sequence: CASSQDRWADEKLFF. CDR3 nucleotides: TGCGCCAGCAGCCAAGACAGGTGGGCTGATGAAAAACTGTTTTTT.

V is TRBV2 and J is TRBJ1-6; 7 nucleotides agree with TRBD1. Germline assignment: CDR1 SNHLY and CDR2 FYNNEI. V shed 7 bases, J shed 9 bases, and the junction held 9 bases outside the gene matches. The CDR3 has 14 residues. As DNA, the CDR3 is TGTGCCAGCATGGGGGGAGGGGGCGGTTCACCCCTCCACTTT. It is translated as CASMGGGGGSPLHF.

V is TRBV18 and J is TRBJ2-1; D not resolved. V dropped 3 bases and J dropped 3 bases, with 9 bases sitting between them. Germline assignment: CDR1 KGHSH and CDR2 LQKENI. This CDR3 region has 14 residues. CDR3 in DNA: TGTGCCAGCTCACCCCTATCGGGCTACAATGAGCAGTTCTTC. This sequence encodes CASSPLSGYNEQFF.

V and J are TRBV11-3 and TRBJ2-1, with 7 positions matching TRBD1. Losses at the gene ends were 0 bases for V and 5 bases for J; bases not matched to a gene: 10. This CDR3 comprises 17 residues. From germline, CDR1 is SGHNT and CDR2 YENEEA. The CDR3 sequence: CASSLEGQLSVDNEQFF. In DNA, the CDR3 is TGTGCCAGCAGCTTAGAGGGACAGCTTTCCGTGGACAATGAGCAGTTCTTC.

This chain joins TRBV7-2 and TRBJ2-2, with 7 positions matching TRBD1. The CDR3 is made up of 17 amino acids. Germline CDR1 reads SGHTA; CDR2 reads FQGNSA. J was trimmed by 1 base and V by 5 bases; bases with no gene match: 10. The CDR3 DNA is TGTGCCAGCAGCCTACAACCGGGACAGATGAACACCGGGGAGCTGTTTTTT. Translation gives CASSLQPGQMNTGELFF.

The table lists this clone with a few counts. The V call is TRBV7-2, the J call TRBJ2-7, with unresolved D. Trimming removed 0 bases at V and 0 bases at J, with 9 bases between. Per the germline V gene, CDR1 is SGHTA and CDR2 is FQGNSA. This CDR3 region has 15 residues. CDR3 DNA: TGTGCCAGCAGCTTAGCGGCAGGTTCCTCCTACGAGCAGTACTTC. This translates into CASSLAAGSSYEQYF.

The genes are TRBV30 and TRBJ2-3, with unresolved D. Trimming shortened V by 4 bases and J by 5 bases, and 16 bases separated the two germline ends. Looked up from germline, CDR1 is GTSNPN and CDR2 is SVGIG (reference sequence). The length of the CDR3 is 14 residues. The chain's CDR3 is CAWKRSRLIDTQYF. The CDR3 DNA is TGTGCCTGGAAACGAAGCAGACTGATAGATACGCAGTATTTT.

The chain uses TRBV6-1 and TRBJ1-2; 10 bases match TRBD1. CDR1 MNHNS and CDR2 SASEGT come from the germline V gene. V shed 5 bases, J shed 6 bases, and the junction held 6 bases outside the gene matches. This CDR3 comprises 14 residues. CDR3 sequence reads: CASSTRQGADGYTF. In nucleotides, the CDR3 is TGTGCCAGCAGTACCAGACAGGGGGCAGATGGCTACACCTTC.

The V gene is TRBV19, the J gene TRBJ1-5, with TRBD1 matching over 9 bases. Germline V gene lookup returns CDR1 LNHDA and CDR2 SQIVND (reference sequence). Trimming cost V 6 bases and J 9 bases; bases outside gene matches: 12. There are 15 residues in the CDR3. CDR3 in amino acids: CASRTTGTGMRPQHF. The CDR3 DNA is TGTGCCAGTAGGACGACCGGGACAGGGATGAGGCCCCAGCATTTT.

This clone was detected only a few times. The chain employs TRBV5-4 and TRBJ2-7; D not certain. The germline V gene encodes CDR1 SGHNT and CDR2 YYREEE (reference sequence). Trimming removed 3 bases at V and 6 bases at J, with 10 bases between. There are 12 residues in the CDR3. The CDR3, as DNA: TGTGCCAGCAGCTCCCCCTTCGGCGAGCAGTACTTC. This gives the protein CASSSPFGEQYF.

The J gene is TRBJ1-1, the V gene TRBV12-3 or TRBV12-4, with 7 bases aligning to TRBD1. CDR3 length: 12 residues. Germline trimming cut 5 bases from V and 8 bases from J; bases unmatched to any gene: 5. CDR3 sequence: CASSREQGEAFF. In nucleotides, the CDR3 is TGTGCCAGCAGTCGTGAACAGGGGGAAGCTTTCTTT.

This chain connects TRBV4-3 to TRBJ1-1; D uncertain. The germline gives CDR1 LGHNA, CDR2 YSLEER. V shed 0 bases and J shed 4 bases, with 12 bases lying between them. The CDR3 extends over 15 amino acids. The CDR3 loop is CASSQDRGGVTEAFF. The DNA for the CDR3 is TGCGCCAGCAGCCAAGATCGGGGTGGGGTCACTGAAGCTTTCTTT.

The V gene is TRBV5-4, the J gene TRBJ2-2; D not certain. Germline lookup yields CDR1 SGHNT and CDR2 YYREEE (reference sequence). CDR3 length equals 13 residues. V lost 4 bases to trimming and J lost 2 bases, with 6 bases between them. CDR3 nucleotides: TGTGCCAGCAGCGCAGTAAACACCGGGGAGCTGTTTTTT. This encodes CASSAVNTGELFF.

This chain's CDR3 is CASRSGPLGYTF. The CDR3 DNA is TGTGCCAGCAGATCCGGGCCGCTCGGCTACACCTTC. The genes are TRBV6-5 and TRBJ1-2, with D unresolved. This CDR3 region has 12 residues. Between the trimmed V and J ends, which lost 6 bases and 8 bases, there was a span of 13 bases. The V gene's germline CDR1 is MNHEY and CDR2 SVGAGI.

V and J are TRBV7-2 and TRBJ2-7; 8 bases agree with TRBD1. Germline-derived CDR1 and CDR2 are SGHTA and FQGNSA. The junction had 6 bases not matched to a gene; V was cut back by 3 bases and J by 2 bases. CDR3 length equals 15 residues. The CDR3 loop is CASSFSGQGTYEQYF. The DNA for the CDR3 is TGTGCCAGCAGCTTTTCCGGACAGGGTACCTACGAGCAGTACTTC.

Comments on this clone: At one boundary the junction diverges from the germline segment, which might be a read error. V is TRBV3-1 (or the pseudogene TRBV3-2) and J is TRBJ1-2; 8 bases align to TRBD1. The germline V gene encodes CDR1 LGHDT and CDR2 YNNKEL (reference sequence). This CDR3 spans 16 amino acids. CDR3 amino acids: CASSQGPAPDLGQGYF. CDR3 in DNA: TGTGCCAGCAGCCAAGGCCCAGCCCCCGACCTAGGACAGGGTTACTTC.

The V call is TRBV18, the J call TRBJ2-7; D is possibly TRBD1 (6 bases). The germline V gene has CDR1 KGHSH and CDR2 LQKENI. With 0 bases removed from V and 0 bases from J, the gap between germline ends came to 9 bases. The CDR3 runs to 15 residues. CDR3 sequence: CASSPPAGVSYEQYF. In DNA form, the CDR3 reads TGTGCCAGCTCACCACCTGCAGGGGTCTCCTACGAGCAGTACTTC.

On this clone: The same CDR3 is also encoded by other DNA sequences in this sample. V gene TRBV14 combines with J gene TRBJ1-5, with D unclear. The CDR3 covers 13 residues. Germline V gene data show CDR1 as SGHDN and CDR2 as FVKESK. V was shortened by 1 base and J by 0 bases, with 1 base between the two germline ends. The CDR3 here is CASSQGSNQPQHF. CDR3 in DNA: TGTGCCAGCAGCCAAGGTAGCAATCAGCCCCAGCATTTT.

The V and J genes are TRBV4-2 and TRBJ2-2, with D perhaps TRBD1 or TRBD2 (5 bases each). The V gene's germline CDR1 is LGHNA and CDR2 YNFKEQ. V lost 6 bases and J lost 6, with 20 bases in between. The CDR3 runs to 16 residues. The CDR3 loop is CASRPEGRGSAGELFF. CDR3 nucleotides: TGTGCCAGCAGGCCTGAGGGACGGGGAAGCGCCGGGGAGCTGTTTTTT.

This clone was found once. The CDR3 reads CASRMTSDTEAFF. CDR3 nucleotide sequence: TGCGCCAGCAGGATGACAAGCGACACTGAAGCTTTCTTT. V is TRBV5-1 and J is TRBJ1-1; D ambiguous. The V and J ends lost 5 bases and 3 bases respectively, with 11 bases between them. The CDR3 is made up of 13 amino acids. Germline CDR1 SGHRS, CDR2 YFSETQ.